The TCR beta chain described here comes from a study of cytomegalovirus exposure and HLA in healthy donors. The CDR3 runs to 15 residues. Trimming at V came to 7 bases and at J to 6 bases, leaving 8 bases not matched to a gene. The germline V gene encodes CDR1 MNHEY and CDR2 SMNVEV (reference sequence). Assay: immunoSEQ multiplex PCR; the TCRdb copy retains only in-frame clones and omits some. The profile shows approximately 220,000 clones, approximately 83% of them singletons. Note on this clone: Its antigen is as yet unknown.

Findings and limits, study-wide: As confirmed in vitro, three CMV-associated chains were specific for CMV antigens. It was 164 TCR beta chains that were listed as cytomegalovirus-associated. As was reported, the classifier diagnosed cytomegalovirus status with high specificity and sensitivity.

From the 120-subject validation cohort, which was separate from the approximately 670-subject first cohort, the donors were drawn. This clonotype was obtained from a woman aged 25 to 39 in good health and CMV-seropositive. Source material: PBMCs. The V and J genes are TRBV27 and TRBJ2-3; TRBD2 matches 12 bases. CDR3 coding DNA: TGTGCCAGCACCCCTGGACTAGCGGGAATCGATACGCAGTATTTT. As protein: CASTPGLAGIDTQYF.